These 24 T cell receptor beta chains originate from one sample sequenced in a study of tumor and adjacent non-tumor tissue in lung cancer. The library came from three nested PCR rounds adapted from ARM-PCR protocols. TCRdb reprocessed the multiplex PCR reads via MiXCR and lists one record per CDR3 protein. The table lists about 80,000 distinct CDR3 sequences, roughly 72% of them singletons, with approximately 9.5% in the top ten. The template was RNA from unsorted bulk tissue. What was sequenced was lung tumor tissue. These receptors were collected from a woman in her thirties or forties with non-small cell lung cancer.

The sample holds a few counts of this clonotype. This may come from a read error, since a much larger clone is one base off. The chain joins TRBV28 to TRBJ2-3; 10 bases line up with TRBD2. Per germline, CDR1 MDHEN and CDR2 SYDVKM. The CDR3 sequence is 15 residues long. The CDR3 sequence is CASRASGGNTDMQYF. CDR3 sequence (DNA): TGTGCCAGCAGAGCTAGCGGGGGTAACACAGATATGCAGTATTTT.

For this clonotype: The junction departs from germline at one end; a sequencing error may be responsible. This chain joins TRBV29-1 and TRBJ1-2; 9 bases match TRBD1. This CDR3 region has 12 residues. Germline CDR1 and CDR2: SQVTM and ANQGSEA. Written as DNA, the CDR3 is TGCATCGCTTCAGGACAGGGGAATGGCAACACCTTC. This gives the protein CIASGQGNGNTF. The full variable domain, its missing parts supplied by reference TRBV29-1 and TRBJ1-2, is SAVISQKPSRDICQRGTSLTIQCQVDSQVTMMFWYRQQPGQSLTLIATANQGSEATYESGFVIDKFPISRPNLTFSTLTVSNMSPEDSSIYLCIASGQGNGNTFGSGTRLTVV.

This clonotype has a handful of counts. The gene calls are TRBV20-1 and TRBJ2-1; 12 bases fit TRBD2. The germline CDR1 and CDR2 sequences are DFQATT and SNEGSKA (reference sequence). The CDR3 has 15 residues. Trimming removed 5 bases from V and 5 bases from J; junction bases left unmatched: 7. The CDR3 bases are TGCAGTGCTGACGGACTAGCGGGGCTTGACAATGAGCAGTTCTTC. It yields the protein CSADGLAGLDNEQFF.

V and J are TRBV19 and TRBJ2-7; TRBD2 matches at 12 bases. The CDR3 has 13 amino acids. Germline loops: CDR1 LNHDA, CDR2 SQIVND (reference sequence). V dropped 3 bases and J dropped 7; count of bases not matched to a gene: 1. The CDR3 loop reads CASSIGLAGEQYF. The CDR3 nucleotides are TGTGCCAGTAGTATCGGACTAGCGGGGGAGCAGTACTTC.

This clonotype has at least ten counts. The rearrangement links TRBV6-6 to TRBJ2-1; 8 positions agree with TRBD2. The germline V gene has CDR1 MNHNY and CDR2 SVGAGI (reference sequence). Unmatched junction bases numbered 6, after V lost 6 bases and J lost 2 bases. CDR3 length: 15 amino acids. The CDR3, as DNA: TGTGCCAGCAGCACAGACGGGGGGGCCTACAATGAGCAGTTCTTC. It encodes CASSTDGGAYNEQFF.

This clonotype was detected many times. The DNA for the CDR3 is TGTGCCAGCAGTTTAAGGGGGTTCGGCTATGGCTACACCTTC. It codes for CASSLRGFGYGYTF. The chain combines TRBV28 with TRBJ1-2; perhaps TRBD1 as D (6 bases). Trimming shortened V by 2 bases and J by 4 bases, and 11 bases separated the two germline ends. Germline V CDR1 and CDR2: MDHEN, SYDVKM. The CDR3 consists of 14 residues.

About this clonotype itself: One end of the junction fails to match germline, which may point to a read error. This chain uses TRBV6-5 with TRBJ2-3; possibly TRBD1 or TRBD2 for D (7 bases each). CDR1 MNHEY and CDR2 SVGAGI come from the germline V gene. The CDR3 sequence is 16 residues long. In nucleotides, the CDR3 is TGTGCCAGCAGTTACTCTCCCCTGGGGGGGACAGAAACGCACTATTTT. Its protein product is CASSYSPLGGTETHYF.

With respect to this clonotype: One junction end does not reproduce the germline sequence, and a read error may be involved. The chain uses TRBV6-5 and TRBJ1-6, with D unclear. Germline lookup yields CDR1 MNHEY and CDR2 SVGAGI. This CDR3 has 13 amino acids. The CDR3 is CAGFARWNSLLHF. CDR3 bases: TGTGCCGGCTTCGCGAGGTGGAATTCACTCCTCCACTTT.

Remarks on this clonotype: A much larger clonotype is one base distant, so this may be a read error. This chain links TRBV13 with TRBJ1-2; D is ambiguous. The CDR3 covers 13 residues. Germline V gene sequence: CDR1 PRHDT, CDR2 FYEKMQ (reference sequence). V was cut by 3 bases and J by 6 bases, with 11 bases left in between. The CDR3 DNA follows: TGTGCCAGCAGCTTCGGCAGCAACAATGGCTACACCTTC. This gives the protein CASSFGSNNGYTF.

About this clonotype itself: A read error may account for a junction end that differs from germline. Here the CDR3 DNA reads TGCGGCAGCACCAATTTGGGGGACTTCACAGATGCGCAGTATTTT. The encoded protein is CGSTNLGDFTDAQYF. V is TRBV10-1 and J is TRBJ2-3; a possible D gene is TRBD2 (6 bases). There are 15 residues in the CDR3. The germline V gene has CDR1 WNHNN and CDR2 SYGVQD (reference sequence).

This sequence joins TRBV4-2 and TRBJ2-1, with 13 bases aligning to TRBD2. Trimming removed 10 bases from V and 7 bases from J; junction bases left unmatched: 13. CDR1 and CDR2 (germline): LGHNA, YNFKEQ. The length of the CDR3 is 16 residues. This chain's CDR3 is CANCQGTSGDINEQFF. As DNA, the CDR3 is TGTGCCAACTGCCAAGGGACTAGCGGGGATATAAATGAGCAGTTCTTC.

About this clonotype itself: The junction departs from the called germline gene at one end, perhaps through a read error. The V gene is TRBV5-4, the J gene TRBJ1-2, with D maybe TRBD1 (5 bases). The germline V gene has CDR1 SGHNT and CDR2 YYREEE (reference sequence). The CDR3 is made up of 16 amino acids. The CDR3 reads CASSLEAGMIDYGYTF. The CDR3 DNA follows: TGTGCCAGCAGCTTGGAGGCAGGGATGATTGACTATGGTTACACCTTC.

With respect to this clonotype: Sequence at one end of the junction differs from germline and may be a read error. The V and J genes are TRBV11-2 and TRBJ2-1; D is ambiguous. The CDR3 spans 14 residues. Per germline, CDR1 SGHAT and CDR2 FQNNGV. The CDR3 spells CASSIPGTVGEQFF. The CDR3 DNA reads as TGTGCTAGCAGCATCCCCGGAACCGTGGGTGAGCAATTCTTC.

With respect to this clonotype: The junction shows a germline mismatch at one end, possibly a read error. This chain links TRBV5-4 with TRBJ2-1, with D possibly being TRBD1 (5 bases). The CDR3 contains 16 residues. Germline CDR1 is SGHNT and CDR2 is YYREEE (reference sequence). The CDR3 DNA follows: TGTGCCAGCAGCAGGGCACAGGAGCTCTCCTACAATGAGCAGTTTTTC. Translating it yields CASSRAQELSYNEQFF.

This clonotype is medium-sized (0.01 to 0.1%) in the sample. The V gene is TRBV11-2, the J gene TRBJ2-7; a weak D match, TRBD2 (6 bases). The germline gives CDR1 SGHAT, CDR2 FQNNGV. CDR3 length equals 17 residues. The V end lost 4 bases, the J end lost 3 bases, and 22 bases lay between the germline ends. CDR3 in amino acids: CASSSPGRAEGGYEQYF. CDR3 sequence (DNA): TGTGCCAGCAGCTCACCCGGTCGGGCGGAGGGCGGCTACGAGCAGTACTTC.

The CDR3 loop is CASSEGPTIYSYNEQFF. CDR3 coding DNA: TGTGCCAGCAGCGAGGGCCCAACTATTTACTCCTACAATGAGCAGTTCTTC. The rearrangement uses TRBV9 and TRBJ2-1; D not resolved. The CDR3 is made up of 17 amino acids. V was clipped by 3 bases and J by 0 bases, with 16 bases between them. CDR1 is SGDLS and CDR2 is YYNGEE in the germline V gene.

This chain joins TRBV5-5 and TRBJ2-1; possibly TRBD1 for D (5 bases). The CDR3 is 17 amino acids. The V end was cut by 5 bases, the J end by 0 bases, with 18 bases between. Germline V gene data show CDR1 as SGHKS and CDR2 as YYEKEE (reference sequence). In DNA form, the CDR3 reads TGTGCCAGCAGTTCCCCCGCCAGGGCTCTCTCCTACAATGAGCAGTTCTTC. It encodes CASSSPARALSYNEQFF.

As to this clonotype: One junction end disagrees with the germline gene, perhaps due to a read error. The CDR3 DNA follows: TGCGCCATCAGCTTTGGCCAGAACCCGGGACTAGCGGGGGTCTTCGATACGCAGTATTTT. Its protein is CAISFGQNPGLAGVFDTQYF. This chain connects TRBV5-1 to TRBJ2-3; 14 nucleotides align to TRBD2. Germline V gene lookup returns CDR1 SGHRS and CDR2 YFSETQ. The CDR3 has 20 residues. Combining the CDR3 with reference TRBV5-1 and TRBJ2-3 gives the whole variable domain KAGVTQTPRYLIKTRGQQVTLSCSPISGHRSVSWYQQTPGQGLQFLFEYFSETQRNKGNFPGRFSGRQFSNSRSEMNVSTLELGDSALYLCAISFGQNPGLAGVFDTQYFGPGTRLTVL.

In regard to this clonotype: Relative to the germline gene, one junction end is altered; a read error may explain this. The chain uses TRBV11-1 and TRBJ2-1, with D perhaps matching TRBD2 (5 bases). The CDR3 contains 17 residues. CDR1 is SGHAT, CDR2 FQDESV, per germline (reference sequence). CDR3 residues: CASSSMDWAGSYNEQSF. The CDR3 region has the DNA TGTGCCAGCAGCTCCATGGACTGGGCAGGATCCTACAATGAGCAGTCCTTC.

This clonotype was picked up a small number of times. A much larger clone is a single base away; this may be a read error. The V and J genes are TRBV6-1 and TRBJ2-7; D not certain. This CDR3 region has 12 residues. The V gene's germline CDR1 is MNHNS and CDR2 SASEGT. V shed 4 bases and J shed 6 bases, with 10 bases lying between them. DNA for the CDR3: TGTGCCAGCAGTGGGGCACATGGCGAGCAGTACTTC. Residues: CASSGAHGEQYF.

As for this clonotype: A much more abundant neighbour one base away suggests this may be a read error. The V call is TRBV7-8, the J call TRBJ1-2; unclear D gene. The CDR3 is made up of 15 amino acids. Germline CDR1 reads SGHVS; CDR2 reads FQNEAQ. CDR3 nucleotides: TGTGACAGCAGCCCCACCCCTCGGGAGTTCTATGGCTACACCTTC. It yields the protein CDSSPTPREFYGYTF.

This rearrangement joins TRBV12-3 or TRBV12-4 to TRBJ1-2, with D possibly matching TRBD1 (5 bases). CDR3 length equals 12 residues. The V end was cut by 10 bases, the J end by 3 bases, with 12 bases between. The CDR3, as DNA: TGTGCCAACAGGCCAGGGTACTATGGCTACACCTTC. This gives the protein CANRPGYYGYTF.

To note about this clonotype: One base away lies a much larger clone, so this may be a sequencing read error. The chain uses TRBV28 and TRBJ2-3, with unresolved D. The CDR3 totals 11 residues. V lost 7 bases and J lost 2, with 4 bases in between. Germline values: CDR1 MDHEN, CDR2 SYDVKM. CDR3 coding DNA: TGTGCCAGCATTGACACAGATACGCAGTATTTT. This translates into CASIDTDTQYF.

This clonotype was counted many times. The gene calls are TRBV6-5 and TRBJ2-1; D is possibly TRBD1 (7 bases). The CDR3 is 15 amino acids. V was trimmed by 6 bases and J by 7 bases, leaving 19 bases between them. Germline V lookup: CDR1 MNHEY, CDR2 SVGAGI. This chain's CDR3 is CASRRDAGGTNEQFF. The DNA of the CDR3 is TGTGCCAGCAGGAGGGACGCAGGGGGGACTAATGAGCAGTTCTTC.